The 18 T cell receptor beta chains below come from one sample, sequenced in a study of multiple sclerosis patients with progressive multifocal leukoencephalopathy. Some clones are missing from TCRdb's copy, which holds only in-frame ones; the method was immunoSEQ multiplex PCR. The sample has around 30,000 clones; 85% to 90% are singletons. Specified time point: 5 to 6 months of natalizumab therapy. The source material was PBMCs, sampled from a patient treated with natalizumab. The origin of the receptors is a human donor with multiple sclerosis.

The table lists this clone with a count of one. This rearrangement joins TRBV6-6 to TRBJ2-7, with 8 bases fitting TRBD2. The V gene's germline CDR1 is MNHNY and CDR2 SVGAGI (reference sequence). Trimming at V came to 4 bases and at J to 0 bases, leaving 2 bases not matched to a gene. The CDR3 runs 14 residues. In DNA, the CDR3 is TGTGCCAGCAGTTCGCGGGGGGCCTCCTACGAGCAGTACTTC. As protein: CASSSRGASYEQYF.

The chain links TRBV7-2 to TRBJ2-7; D call uncertain. The CDR3 length is 12 residues. V gave up 8 bases and J gave up 7 bases, with 15 bases separating them. The germline CDR1 and CDR2 sequences are SGHTA and FQGNSA. The CDR3 DNA follows: TGTGCCAGCTCTGGGTTATCAAGGGAGCAGTACTTC. It encodes CASSGLSREQYF.

V usage is TRBV5-1 and J usage is TRBJ2-1, with D perhaps being TRBD1 or TRBD2 (5 bases each). The length of the CDR3 is 14 residues. Trimming removed 0 bases at V and 6 bases at J, with 10 bases between. Germline V gene data show CDR1 as SGHRS and CDR2 as YFSETQ. The CDR3 DNA reads as TGCGCCAGCAGCTTGGGAGGGGCCCCCAATGAGCAGTTCTTC. This sequence encodes CASSLGGAPNEQFF.

The rearrangement joins TRBV18 to TRBJ1-2; 8 bases line up with TRBD1. This CDR3 is 16 amino acids long. The V and J ends lost 1 base and 0 bases, in that order; junction bases with no gene match: 4. CDR1 and CDR2 from the germline V gene are KGHSH and LQKENI. The CDR3 region is CASSPQLDRANYGYTF. DNA for the CDR3: TGTGCCAGCTCACCACAACTGGACAGGGCTAACTATGGCTACACCTTC.

The chain uses TRBV19 and TRBJ1-2, with TRBD1 matching over 7 bases. Trimming took 1 base from V and 2 from J; bases not matched to a gene: 4. CDR3 length equals 15 residues. Germline loops: CDR1 LNHDA, CDR2 SQIVND (reference sequence). CDR3 DNA: TGTGCCAGTAGTATAGGCGCGACAGGGAACTATGGCTACACCTTC. Translating it yields CASSIGATGNYGYTF. Full variable domain (remainder filled in from reference TRBV19 and TRBJ1-2): DGGITQSPKYLFRKEGQNVTLSCEQNLNHDAMYWYRQDPGQGLRLIYYSQIVNDFQKGDIAEGYSVSREKKESFPLTVTSAQKNPTAFYLCASSIGATGNYGYTFGSGTRLTVV.

The chain recombines TRBV19 with TRBJ2-6; D is unresolved. The CDR3 consists of 15 residues. CDR1 and CDR2 from the germline V gene are LNHDA and SQIVND (reference sequence). V was clipped by 4 bases and J by 0 bases, with 7 bases between them. The CDR3 nucleotides are TGTGCCAGTAGTACGCAGGTCTCTGGGGCCAACGTCCTGACTTTC. This gives the protein CASSTQVSGANVLTF.

The genes are TRBV4-3 and TRBJ2-7; D unresolved. The CDR3 totals 12 residues. The V end was cut by 1 base, the J end by 6 bases, with 7 bases between. In germline, CDR1 is LGHNA, CDR2 YSLEER. The CDR3, as DNA: TGCGCCAGCAGCCAAGGGAGAGGCGAGCAGTACTTC. It yields the protein CASSQGRGEQYF.

The chain carries TRBV18 and TRBJ1-5; D may be TRBD1 (6 bases). Germline values: CDR1 KGHSH, CDR2 LQKENI. V dropped 6 bases and J dropped 4 bases, with 16 bases sitting between them. This CDR3 is built from 15 residues. The CDR3 DNA reads as TGTGCCAGCTCCCCTTCGACAGGAAGAAATCAGCCCCAGCATTTT. Translated, it gives CASSPSTGRNQPQHF.

The chain is built from TRBV7-9 and TRBJ2-2, with D perhaps matching TRBD1 (5 bases). The V end was cut by 3 bases, the J end by 4 bases, with 9 bases between. Per germline, CDR1 SEHNR and CDR2 FQNEAQ (reference sequence). There are 14 residues in the CDR3. The CDR3 DNA reads TGTGCCAGCAGCTTGTCAGGGTTCACCGGGGAGCTGTTTTTT. It is translated as CASSLSGFTGELFF.

The chain uses TRBV5-6 and TRBJ1-1; weak D call: TRBD1 (5 bases). V lost 0 bases and J 8 bases, leaving 11 bases between the germline ends. The CDR3 sequence is 13 residues long. From germline, CDR1 is SGHDT and CDR2 YYEEEE. CDR3 nucleotide sequence: TGTGCCAGCAGCTTGGGTTCACGACAGGAAGCTTTCTTT. This codes for CASSLGSRQEAFF. Full variable domain (missing parts from reference TRBV5-6 and TRBJ1-1): DAGVTQSPTHLIKTRGQQVTLRCSPKSGHDTVSWYQQALGQGPQFIFQYYEEEERQRGNFPDRFSGHQFPNYSSELNVNALLLGDSALYLCASSLGSRQEAFFGQGTRLTVV.

The J gene is TRBJ1-2, the V gene TRBV10-3; weak D call: TRBD1 (6 bases). This CDR3 is 14 amino acids long. Deletions cut 10 bases from V and 4 bases from J, with 19 bases between. The V gene's germline CDR1 is ENHRY and CDR2 SYGVKD. The CDR3: CASTGGGAGYGYTF. Written as DNA, the CDR3 is TGTGCCAGCACTGGAGGGGGGGCTGGCTATGGCTACACCTTC.

The chain is built from TRBV28 and TRBJ2-3, with unresolved D. The germline V and J ends were trimmed by 5 bases and 2 bases, with 17 bases remaining between them. Germline assignment: CDR1 MDHEN and CDR2 SYDVKM. This CDR3 region has 16 residues. The CDR3 here is CASSPDRNSNTDTQYF. The CDR3 DNA follows: TGTGCCAGCAGTCCAGACCGCAACTCAAACACAGATACGCAGTATTTT.

V is TRBV5-1 and J is TRBJ2-1; tentative D call: TRBD1 (5 bases). The CDR3 length is 15 residues. V was pared by 0 bases and J by 10 bases, with 17 bases between. CDR1 and CDR2 (germline): SGHRS, YFSETQ. CDR3: CASSLVSQGMVEQFF. The CDR3 DNA follows: TGCGCCAGCAGCTTGGTCTCCCAGGGCATGGTAGAGCAGTTCTTC. Looking up the rest from reference TRBV5-1 and TRBJ2-1 gives the full variable domain: KAGVTQTPRYLIKTRGQQVTLSCSPISGHRSVSWYQQTPGQGLQFLFEYFSETQRNKGNFPGRFSGRQFSNSRSEMNVSTLELGDSALYLCASSLVSQGMVEQFFGPGTRLTVL.

The V and J genes are TRBV29-1 and TRBJ2-1; 13 bases agree with TRBD2. The germline CDR1 and CDR2 sequences are SQVTM and ANQGSEA. The CDR3 extends over 14 amino acids. V shed 5 bases, J shed 6 bases, and the junction held 4 bases outside the gene matches. CDR3 region: CSVKGLAGANEQFF. CDR3 DNA sequence: TGCAGCGTTAAAGGACTAGCGGGGGCCAATGAGCAGTTCTTC.

The chain has TRBV15 and TRBJ2-7; a possible D gene is TRBD2 (6 bases). The germline CDR1 and CDR2 sequences are LNHNV and YYDKDF (reference sequence). The CDR3 runs to 17 residues. Trimming removed 0 bases at V and 0 bases at J, with 15 bases between. This CDR3 reads CATSRDPASVSSYEQYF. The DNA of the CDR3 is TGTGCCACCAGCAGAGATCCCGCTAGCGTAAGCTCCTACGAGCAGTACTTC. Together with reference TRBV15 and TRBJ2-7, the CDR3 gives the full variable domain: DAMVIQNPRYQVTQFGKPVTLSCSQTLNHNVMYWYQQKSSQAPKLLFHYYDKDFNNEADTPDNFQSRRPNTSFCFLDIRSPGLGDTAMYLCATSRDPASVSSYEQYFGPGTRLTVT.

This chain uses TRBV9 with TRBJ2-5; TRBD2 matches at 8 bases. The CDR3 is 14 amino acids. Germline V gene sequence: CDR1 SGDLS, CDR2 YYNGEE. V dropped 3 bases and J dropped 5; count of bases not matched to a gene: 6. As DNA, the CDR3 is TGTGCCAGCAGCGAGCCAGCGGGAGAGGAGACCCAGTACTTC. Translated: CASSEPAGEETQYF.

This clone was seen a handful of times. V usage is TRBV11-1 and J usage is TRBJ2-2, with D tentatively TRBD1 (6 bases). V lost 5 bases and J lost 2, with 21 bases in between. The CDR3 is 18 amino acids. The germline V gene has CDR1 SGHAT and CDR2 FQDESV (reference sequence). Here the CDR3 DNA reads TGTGCCAGCAGCCCTCAGAGAGGGCAGGGGCCTAACACCGGGGAGCTGTTTTTT. Protein product: CASSPQRGQGPNTGELFF.

The V gene is TRBV19, the J gene TRBJ2-7, with 7 bases lining up with TRBD2. The junction had 11 bases not matched to a gene; V was cut back by 3 bases and J by 6 bases. Germline lookup yields CDR1 LNHDA and CDR2 SQIVND (reference sequence). The CDR3 contains 15 residues. The CDR3, as DNA: TGTGCCAGTAGTATTCTTGTCGCCAGGGAGGGCGAGCAGTACTTC. Protein sequence: CASSILVAREGEQYF.